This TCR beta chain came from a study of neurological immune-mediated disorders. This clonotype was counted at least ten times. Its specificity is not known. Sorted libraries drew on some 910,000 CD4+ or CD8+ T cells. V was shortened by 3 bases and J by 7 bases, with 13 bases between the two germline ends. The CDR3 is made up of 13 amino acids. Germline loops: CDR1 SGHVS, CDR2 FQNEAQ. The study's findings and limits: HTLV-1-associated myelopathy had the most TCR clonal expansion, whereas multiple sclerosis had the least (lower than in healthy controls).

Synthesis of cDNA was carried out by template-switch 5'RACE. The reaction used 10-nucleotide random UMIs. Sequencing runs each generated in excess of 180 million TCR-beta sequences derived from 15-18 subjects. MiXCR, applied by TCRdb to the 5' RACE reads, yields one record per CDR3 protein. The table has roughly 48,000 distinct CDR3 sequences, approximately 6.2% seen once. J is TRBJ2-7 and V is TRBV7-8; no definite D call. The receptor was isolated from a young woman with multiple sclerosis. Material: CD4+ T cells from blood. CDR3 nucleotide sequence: TGTGCCAGCAGCTTTTCCGGGTCGGAGGAGCAGTACTTC. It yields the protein CASSFSGSEEQYF.